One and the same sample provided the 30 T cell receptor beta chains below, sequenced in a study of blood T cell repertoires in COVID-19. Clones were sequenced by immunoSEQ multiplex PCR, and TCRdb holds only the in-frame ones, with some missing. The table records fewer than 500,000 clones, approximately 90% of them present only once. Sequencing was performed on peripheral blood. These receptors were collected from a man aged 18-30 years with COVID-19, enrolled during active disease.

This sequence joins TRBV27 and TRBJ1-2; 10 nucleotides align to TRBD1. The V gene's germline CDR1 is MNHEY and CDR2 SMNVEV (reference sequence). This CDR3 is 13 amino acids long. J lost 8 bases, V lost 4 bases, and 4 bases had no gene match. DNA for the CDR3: TGTGCCAGCAGTTCGGGGACAGGGGAAGGCTACACCTTC. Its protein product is CASSSGTGEGYTF.

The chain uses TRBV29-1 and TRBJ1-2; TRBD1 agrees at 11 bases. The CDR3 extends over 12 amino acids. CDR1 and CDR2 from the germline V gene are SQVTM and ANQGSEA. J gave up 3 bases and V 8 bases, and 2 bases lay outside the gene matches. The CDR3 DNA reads TGCAGCTTGGGACAGGGGGACTATGGCTACACCTTC. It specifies CSLGQGDYGYTF.

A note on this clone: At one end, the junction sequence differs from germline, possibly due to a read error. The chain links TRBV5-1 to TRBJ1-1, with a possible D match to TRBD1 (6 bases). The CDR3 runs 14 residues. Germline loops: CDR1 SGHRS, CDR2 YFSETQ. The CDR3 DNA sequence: TGCGCCAGCAGCTTTTCTACAGGGAACGCTGAAGCTTTCTTT. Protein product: CASSFSTGNAEAFF.

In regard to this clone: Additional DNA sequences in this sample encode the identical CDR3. In nucleotides, the CDR3 is TGTGCCAGTAGTATCGGGACTGGCAATGAGCAGTTCTTC. Its translation is CASSIGTGNEQFF. The V and J genes are TRBV19 and TRBJ2-1; tentatively, D is TRBD2 (6 bases). The CDR3 length is 13 residues. Germline CDR1 is LNHDA and CDR2 is SQIVND (reference sequence). Trimming took off 3 bases at V and 6 bases at J, with 9 bases between the two ends.

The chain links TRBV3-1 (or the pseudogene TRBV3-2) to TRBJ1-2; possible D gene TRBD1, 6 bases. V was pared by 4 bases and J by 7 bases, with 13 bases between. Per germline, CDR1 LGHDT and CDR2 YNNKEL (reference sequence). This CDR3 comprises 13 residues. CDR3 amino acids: CASSPRGSFGYTF. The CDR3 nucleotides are TGTGCCAGCAGCCCCAGGGGCAGCTTTGGCTACACCTTC.

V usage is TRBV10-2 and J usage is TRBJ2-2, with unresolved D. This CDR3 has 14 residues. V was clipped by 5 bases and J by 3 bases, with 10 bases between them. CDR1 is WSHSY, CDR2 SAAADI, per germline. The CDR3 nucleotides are TGCGCCAGCAGTAAGAGAGGCGACACCGGGGAGCTGTTTTTT. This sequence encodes CASSKRGDTGELFF.

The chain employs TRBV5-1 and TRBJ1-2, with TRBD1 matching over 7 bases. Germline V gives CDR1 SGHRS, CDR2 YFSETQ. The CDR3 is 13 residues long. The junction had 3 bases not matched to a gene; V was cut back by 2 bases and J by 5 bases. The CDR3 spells CASSFRDRYGYTF. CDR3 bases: TGCGCCAGCAGCTTCCGGGACAGATATGGCTACACCTTC.

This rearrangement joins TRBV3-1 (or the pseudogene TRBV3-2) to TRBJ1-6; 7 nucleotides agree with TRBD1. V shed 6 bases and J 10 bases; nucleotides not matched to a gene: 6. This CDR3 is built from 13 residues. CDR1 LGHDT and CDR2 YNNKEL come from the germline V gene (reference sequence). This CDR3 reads CASRRTGESPLHF. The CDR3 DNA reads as TGTGCCAGCAGACGTACAGGGGAATCACCCCTCCACTTT.

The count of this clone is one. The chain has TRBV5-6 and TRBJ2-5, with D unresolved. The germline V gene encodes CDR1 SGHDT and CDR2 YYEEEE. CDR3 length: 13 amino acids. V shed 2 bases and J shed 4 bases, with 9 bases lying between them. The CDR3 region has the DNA TGTGCCAGCAGCTTCAACTTACGAGAGACCCAGTACTTC. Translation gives CASSFNLRETQYF.

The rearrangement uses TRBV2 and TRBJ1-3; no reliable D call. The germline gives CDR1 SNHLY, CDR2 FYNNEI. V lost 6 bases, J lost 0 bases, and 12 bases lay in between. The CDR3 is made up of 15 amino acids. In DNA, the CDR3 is TGTGCCAGCAGGAGTTTACCCGTCTCTGGAAACACCATATATTTT. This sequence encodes CASRSLPVSGNTIYF.

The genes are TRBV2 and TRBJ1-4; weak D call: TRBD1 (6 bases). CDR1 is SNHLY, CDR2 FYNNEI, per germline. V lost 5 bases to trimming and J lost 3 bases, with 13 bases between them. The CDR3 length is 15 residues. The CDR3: CASSIQGLPNEKLFF. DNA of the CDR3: TGTGCCAGCAGTATACAGGGATTGCCTAATGAAAAACTGTTTTTT.

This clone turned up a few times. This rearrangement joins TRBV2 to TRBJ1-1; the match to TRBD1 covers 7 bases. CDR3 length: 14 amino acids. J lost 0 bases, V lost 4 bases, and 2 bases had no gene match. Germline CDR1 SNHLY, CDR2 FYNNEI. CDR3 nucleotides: TGTGCCAGCAGTGCGGGACAGATGAACACTGAAGCTTTCTTT. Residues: CASSAGQMNTEAFF.

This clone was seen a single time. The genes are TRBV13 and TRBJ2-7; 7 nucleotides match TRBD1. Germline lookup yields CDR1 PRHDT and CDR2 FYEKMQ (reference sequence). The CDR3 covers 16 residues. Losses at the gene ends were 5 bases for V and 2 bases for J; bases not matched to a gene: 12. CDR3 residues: CASSHYALGTAYEQYF. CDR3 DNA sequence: TGTGCCAGCAGCCATTACGCACTGGGGACAGCCTACGAGCAGTACTTC.

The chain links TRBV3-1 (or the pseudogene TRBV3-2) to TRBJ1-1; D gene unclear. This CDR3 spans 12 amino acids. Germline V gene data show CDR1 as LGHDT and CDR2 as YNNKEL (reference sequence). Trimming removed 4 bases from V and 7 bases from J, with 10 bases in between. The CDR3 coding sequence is TGTGCCAGCAGCCTGGGAGACCTTGAAGCTTTCTTT. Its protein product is CASSLGDLEAFF.

CDR3 amino acids: CASSPDRANNQPQHF. The CDR3 DNA follows: TGTGCCAGCAGCCCCGACAGGGCGAACAATCAGCCCCAGCATTTT. The chain is built from TRBV7-8 and TRBJ1-5, with TRBD1 matching over 7 bases. The junction had 7 bases not matched to a gene; V was cut back by 5 bases and J by 3 bases. The CDR3 consists of 15 residues. The germline V gene has CDR1 SGHVS and CDR2 FQNEAQ. The variable domain in full, with the rest retrieved from reference TRBV7-8 and TRBJ1-5, is GAGVSQSPRYKVAKRGQDVALRCDPISGHVSLFWYQQALGQGPEFLTYFQNEAQLDKSGLPSDRFFAERPEGSVSTLKIQRTQQEDSAVYLCASSPDRANNQPQHFGDGTRLSIL.

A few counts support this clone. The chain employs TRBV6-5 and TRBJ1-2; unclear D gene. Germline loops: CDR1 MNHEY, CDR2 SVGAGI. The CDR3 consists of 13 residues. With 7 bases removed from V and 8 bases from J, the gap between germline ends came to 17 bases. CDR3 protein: CASTARTGEGYTF. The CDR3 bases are TGTGCCAGCACCGCCAGGACGGGAGAGGGCTACACCTTC.

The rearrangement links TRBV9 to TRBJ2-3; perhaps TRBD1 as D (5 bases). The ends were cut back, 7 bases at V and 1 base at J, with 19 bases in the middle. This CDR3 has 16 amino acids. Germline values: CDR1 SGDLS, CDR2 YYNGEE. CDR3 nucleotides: TGTGCCAGCTCCGCTCCCAGGGAAGGGGGCACAGATACGCAGTATTTT. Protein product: CASSAPREGGTDTQYF.

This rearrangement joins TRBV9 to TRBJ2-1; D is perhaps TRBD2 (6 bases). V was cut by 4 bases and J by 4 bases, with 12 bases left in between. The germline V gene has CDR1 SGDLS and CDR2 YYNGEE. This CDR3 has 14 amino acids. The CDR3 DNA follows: TGTGCCAGCAGCATAACGGGAGTTTACAATGAGCAGTTCTTC. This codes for CASSITGVYNEQFF. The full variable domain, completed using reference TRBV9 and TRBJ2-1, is DSGVTQTPKHLITATGQRVTLRCSPRSGDLSVYWYQQSLDQGLQFLIQYYNGEERAKGNILERFSAQQFPDLHSELNLSSLELGDSALYFCASSITGVYNEQFFGPGTRLTVL.

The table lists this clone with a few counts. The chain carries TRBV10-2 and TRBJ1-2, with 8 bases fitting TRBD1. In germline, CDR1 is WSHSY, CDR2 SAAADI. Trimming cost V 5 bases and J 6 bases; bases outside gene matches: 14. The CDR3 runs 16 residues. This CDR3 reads CASSPPGRGLVDGYTF. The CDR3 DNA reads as TGCGCCAGCAGTCCCCCGGGCAGGGGGCTTGTAGATGGCTACACCTTC.

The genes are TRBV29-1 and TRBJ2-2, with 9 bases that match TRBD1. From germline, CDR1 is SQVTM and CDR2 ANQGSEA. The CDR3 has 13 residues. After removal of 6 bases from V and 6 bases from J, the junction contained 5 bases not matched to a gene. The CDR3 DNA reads TGCAGCGTAGTGACAGGGGGGGCCGGGGAGCTGTTTTTT. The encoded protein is CSVVTGGAGELFF.

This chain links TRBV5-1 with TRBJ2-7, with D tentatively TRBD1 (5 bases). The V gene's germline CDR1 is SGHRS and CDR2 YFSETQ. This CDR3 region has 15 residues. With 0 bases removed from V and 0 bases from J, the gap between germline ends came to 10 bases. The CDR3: CASSLGHRNSYEQYF. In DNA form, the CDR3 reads TGCGCCAGCAGCTTGGGTCACAGGAACTCCTACGAGCAGTACTTC.

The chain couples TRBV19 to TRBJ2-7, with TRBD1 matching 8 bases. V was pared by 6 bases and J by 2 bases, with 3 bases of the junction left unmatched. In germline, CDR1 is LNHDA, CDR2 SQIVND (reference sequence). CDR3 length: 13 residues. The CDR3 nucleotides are TGTGCCAGTAGGGACAGGGCAACCTACGAGCAGTACTTC. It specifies CASRDRATYEQYF.

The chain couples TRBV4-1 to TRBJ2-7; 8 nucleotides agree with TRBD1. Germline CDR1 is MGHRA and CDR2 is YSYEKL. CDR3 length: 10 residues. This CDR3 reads CGRGQDEQYF. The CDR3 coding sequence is TGCGGCAGGGGGCAGGACGAGCAGTACTTC.

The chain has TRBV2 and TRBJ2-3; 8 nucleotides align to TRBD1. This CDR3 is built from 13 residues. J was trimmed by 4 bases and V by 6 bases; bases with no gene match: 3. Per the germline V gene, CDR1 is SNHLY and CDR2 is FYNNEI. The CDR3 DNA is TGTGCCAGCAGGGACAGGGTTCCAGATACGCAGTATTTT. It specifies CASRDRVPDTQYF.

The chain's CDR3 is CASSHQGHPKETQYF. The CDR3 coding sequence is TGTGCCAGCAGCCATCAAGGACACCCCAAAGAGACCCAGTACTTC. The chain links TRBV6-5 to TRBJ2-5; possible D gene TRBD1, 5 bases. Between the trimmed V and J ends, which lost 6 bases and 3 bases, there was a span of 17 bases. The CDR3 length is 15 residues. CDR1 is MNHEY, CDR2 SVGAGI, per germline.

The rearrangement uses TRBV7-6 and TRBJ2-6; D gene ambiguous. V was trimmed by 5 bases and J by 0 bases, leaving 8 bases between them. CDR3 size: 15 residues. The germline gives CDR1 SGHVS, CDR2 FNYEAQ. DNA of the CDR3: TGTGCCAGCAGCCAACAGCTCTCTGGGGCCAACGTCCTGACTTTC. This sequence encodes CASSQQLSGANVLTF.

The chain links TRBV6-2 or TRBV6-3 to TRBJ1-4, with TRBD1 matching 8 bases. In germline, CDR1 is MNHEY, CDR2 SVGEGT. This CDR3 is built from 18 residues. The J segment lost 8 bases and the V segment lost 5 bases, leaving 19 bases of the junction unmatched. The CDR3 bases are TGTGCCAGCAGTAGAACAGGGGGTCGTCGGACTGTTTCGGAAAAACTGTTTTTT. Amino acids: CASSRTGGRRTVSEKLFF.

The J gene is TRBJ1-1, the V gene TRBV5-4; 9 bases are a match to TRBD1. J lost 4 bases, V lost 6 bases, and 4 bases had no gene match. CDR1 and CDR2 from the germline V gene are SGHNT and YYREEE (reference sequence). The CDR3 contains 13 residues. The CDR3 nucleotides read TGTGCCAGCAACGACAGGGGGATCACTGAAGCTTTCTTT. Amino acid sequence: CASNDRGITEAFF.

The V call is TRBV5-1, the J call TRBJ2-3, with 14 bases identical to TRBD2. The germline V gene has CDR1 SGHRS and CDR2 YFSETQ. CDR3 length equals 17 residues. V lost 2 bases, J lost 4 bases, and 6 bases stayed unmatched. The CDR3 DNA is TGCGCCAGCAGCTTAAAGACTAGCGGGAGGGTAGCAGATACGCAGTATTTT. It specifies CASSLKTSGRVADTQYF.

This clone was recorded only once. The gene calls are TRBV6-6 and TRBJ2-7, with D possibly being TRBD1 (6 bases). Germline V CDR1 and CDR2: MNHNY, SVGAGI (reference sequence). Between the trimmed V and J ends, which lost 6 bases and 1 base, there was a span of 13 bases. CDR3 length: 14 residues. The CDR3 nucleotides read TGTGCCAGCAGACCCAGACAGGATTCCTACGAGCAGTACTTC. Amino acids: CASRPRQDSYEQYF.